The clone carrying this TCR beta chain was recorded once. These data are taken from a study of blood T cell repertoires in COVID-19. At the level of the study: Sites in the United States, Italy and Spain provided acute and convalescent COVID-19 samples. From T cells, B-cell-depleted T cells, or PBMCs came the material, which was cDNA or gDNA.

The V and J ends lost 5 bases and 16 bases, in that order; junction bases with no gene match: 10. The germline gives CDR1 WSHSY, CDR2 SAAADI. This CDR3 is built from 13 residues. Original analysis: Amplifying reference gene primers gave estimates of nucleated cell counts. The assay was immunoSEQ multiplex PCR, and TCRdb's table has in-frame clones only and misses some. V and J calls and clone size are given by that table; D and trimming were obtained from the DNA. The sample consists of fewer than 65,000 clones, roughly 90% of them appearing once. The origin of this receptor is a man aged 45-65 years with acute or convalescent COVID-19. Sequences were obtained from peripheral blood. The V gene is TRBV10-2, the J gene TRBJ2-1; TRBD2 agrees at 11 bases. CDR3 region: CASSSLSGRDEFF. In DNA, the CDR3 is TGCGCCAGCAGTTCACTTAGCGGGAGGGATGAATTCTTC.